This TCR beta chain is from a study of cytomegalovirus exposure and HLA in healthy donors. The PCR used 60 Vbeta and 13 Jbeta primers. The protocol was immunoSEQ multiplex PCR, while the TCRdb copy is restricted to in-frame clones and leaves out a portion. This sample has around 130,000 clones, with approximately 85% found just once. Germline assignment: CDR1 MNHEY and CDR2 SVGAGI. J gave up 3 bases and V 0 bases, and 2 bases lay outside the gene matches. The CDR3 is made up of 15 amino acids. What was sequenced was PBMCs. This chain connects TRBV6-5 to TRBJ1-2; 9 nucleotides agree with TRBD1. This TCR derives from a woman younger than 45 in good health and CMV-seropositive. The CDR3 region is CASSYSTGGYYGYTF. Here the CDR3 DNA reads TGTGCCAGCAGTTACTCTACAGGGGGCTACTATGGCTACACCTTC.